This entry lists 15 T cell receptor beta chains sequenced from one sample in a study of T cells after yellow fever vaccination. MiXCR was run by TCRdb on the 5' RACE reads, yielding one entry per CDR3 protein. The sample lists just under 600,000 distinct CDR3 sequences, about 14% occurring once. Source: PBMCs, taken on the day of the yellow fever booster vaccination. Receptor source: a man aged 25 to 40 who received the YFV17D yellow fever vaccine.

Ten or more counts support this clonotype. The chain couples TRBV4-3 to TRBJ2-1, with TRBD2 identical over 11 bases. Germline values: CDR1 LGHNA, CDR2 YSLEER. Trimming took 5 bases from V and 9 from J; bases not matched to a gene: 6. The CDR3 runs to 14 residues. Written as DNA, the CDR3 is TGCGCCAGCAGCTTACTAGCGGGAGACGGTGAGCAGTTCTTC. Encoded protein: CASSLLAGDGEQFF.

This chain connects TRBV12-3 or TRBV12-4 to TRBJ2-1; 13 nucleotides agree with TRBD2. V trimming: 10 bases; J trimming: 6 bases; junction bases outside the gene matches: 15. The CDR3 consists of 17 residues. The chain's CDR3 is CATGPRSLAGGGNEQFF. The CDR3 region has the DNA TGTGCCACGGGCCCAAGGTCACTAGCGGGAGGGGGCAATGAGCAGTTCTTC.

This clonotype was recorded a few times. The gene calls are TRBV20-1 and TRBJ2-7; D call uncertain. V shed 6 bases and J shed 2 bases, with 14 bases lying between them. This CDR3 spans 13 amino acids. CDR1 is DFQATT, CDR2 SNEGSKA, per germline (reference sequence). The CDR3 protein is CSAQPGIAYEQYF. In DNA form, the CDR3 reads TGCAGTGCCCAACCAGGTATAGCCTACGAGCAGTACTTC.

This clonotype appeared a few times. The chain couples TRBV10-2 to TRBJ2-1; D not certain. Per germline, CDR1 WSHSY and CDR2 SAAADI. The CDR3 has 12 residues. The V gene lost 3 bases and the J gene lost 10 bases, with 10 bases spanning the gap. Written as DNA, the CDR3 is TGCGCCAGCAGTGAAAACCTTCTGGAGCAGTTCTTC. Protein: CASSENLLEQFF.

This clonotype appeared a few times. V and J are TRBV9 and TRBJ1-2, with D possibly matching TRBD1 (6 bases). Trimming pared 0 bases from V and 7 bases from J, leaving 16 bases between. This CDR3 spans 15 amino acids. Per the germline V gene, CDR1 is SGDLS and CDR2 is YYNGEE. The CDR3 DNA reads TGTGCCAGCAGCGTAGCAGCAGGGGCATCTGCTGGCTACACCTTC. Amino acid sequence: CASSVAAGASAGYTF.

The CDR3: CASTSGTGASGANVLTF. Written as DNA, the CDR3 is TGTGCCAGCACCTCCGGGACAGGGGCCTCTGGGGCCAACGTCCTGACTTTC. The rearrangement joins TRBV6-1 to TRBJ2-6; 10 bases line up with TRBD1. Germline CDR1 and CDR2: MNHNS and SASEGT. This CDR3 region has 17 residues. The V gene end was trimmed by 7 bases and the J gene end by 0 bases; junction bases not matched to a gene: 6.

This clonotype occurred a few times. The chain has TRBV4-3 and TRBJ1-2; a weak D match, TRBD1 (5 bases). Per the germline V gene, CDR1 is LGHNA and CDR2 is YSLEER. The ends were cut back, 0 bases at V and 5 bases at J, with 13 bases in the middle. This CDR3 region has 15 residues. CDR3 coding DNA: TGCGCCAGCAGCCAAGAAGTTTGGCAGGGTTATGGCTACACCTTC. This sequence encodes CASSQEVWQGYGYTF.

On this clonotype: At one end, the junction sequence differs from germline, possibly due to a read error. This chain links TRBV29-1 with TRBJ2-7; 9 nucleotides agree with TRBD2. The CDR3 extends over 12 amino acids. The germline gives CDR1 SQVTM, CDR2 ANQGSEA. The CDR3 region is CSVVRVAGVIDF. In DNA form, the CDR3 reads TGCAGCGTTGTAAGGGTAGCGGGAGTGATCGACTTC.

The CDR3 sequence is CSVGGAEYSYHYEQYF. The CDR3 DNA reads as TGCAGCGTTGGGGGGGCAGAGTACTCCTATCACTACGAGCAGTACTTC. V gene TRBV29-1 combines with J gene TRBJ2-7; D might be TRBD1 or TRBD2, each matching 6 bases. Germline values: CDR1 SQVTM, CDR2 ANQGSEA. Trimming pared 4 bases from V and 3 bases from J, leaving 22 bases between. The CDR3 runs to 16 residues.

CDR3 amino acids: CASSLPTTTSGTSTDTQYF. CDR3 coding DNA: TGTGCCAGCAGCTTACCAACCACGACTAGCGGGACTAGCACAGATACGCAGTATTTT. The genes are TRBV11-2 and TRBJ2-3; 11 nucleotides agree with TRBD2. Germline-derived CDR1 and CDR2 are SGHAT and FQNNGV. J gave up 0 bases and V 2 bases, and 10 bases lay outside the gene matches. The CDR3 is 19 residues long.

This clonotype occurred many times. The chain combines TRBV5-6 with TRBJ2-1, with D possibly matching TRBD2 (6 bases). The germline V gene encodes CDR1 SGHDT and CDR2 YYEEEE. The CDR3 consists of 14 residues. Between the trimmed V and J ends, which lost 4 bases and 5 bases, there was a span of 13 bases. The CDR3 DNA sequence: TGTGCCAGCAGCGCGGGCGGGGCAAACAATGAGCAGTTCTTC. This sequence encodes CASSAGGANNEQFF.

This clonotype was found a few times. V and J are TRBV14 and TRBJ2-1; D possibly corresponds to TRBD2 (5 bases). The germline V and J ends were trimmed by 10 bases and 8 bases, with 12 bases remaining between them. CDR1 is SGHDN, CDR2 FVKESK, per germline. The CDR3 contains 11 residues. The CDR3 DNA reads as TGTGCCACCAACGAGGGCCATGAGCAGTTCTTC. This gives the protein CATNEGHEQFF.

The chain uses TRBV6-5 and TRBJ2-7, with D maybe TRBD1 (7 bases). The CDR3 sequence is 15 residues long. Per germline, CDR1 MNHEY and CDR2 SVGAGI. The V end lost 4 bases, the J end lost 4 bases, and 17 bases lay between the germline ends. This CDR3 reads CASSSSGGTVYEQYF. The CDR3 DNA sequence: TGTGCCAGCAGTTCCTCAGGGGGGACCGTTTACGAGCAGTACTTC.

The V gene is TRBV18, the J gene TRBJ2-7, with D perhaps TRBD1 (6 bases). The CDR3 has 16 residues. V gave up 2 bases and J gave up 0 bases, with 14 bases separating them. Germline V gene lookup returns CDR1 KGHSH and CDR2 LQKENI. DNA of the CDR3: TGTGCCAGCTCACCAATCCGGGACACGAGCTCCTACGAGCAGTACTTC. Protein product: CASSPIRDTSSYEQYF.

The V gene is TRBV25-1, the J gene TRBJ1-2; D is unclear. CDR1 is MGHDK, CDR2 SYGVNS, per germline. Trimming pared 1 base from V and 0 bases from J, leaving 3 bases between. There are 13 residues in the CDR3. CDR3 coding DNA: TGTGCCAGCAGTGAATTAGCTAACTATGGCTACACCTTC. Translation gives CASSELANYGYTF.